This TCR beta chain stems from a study of radiotherapy plus CTLA-4 blockade in lung cancer (dated by TCRdb to the late 2010s). With regard to the full study: Among enrolled patients, roughly 18% had an objective response and 31% reached disease control. Study-wide conclusions, independent of this receptor: Increased serum interferon-beta after radiation, together with early dynamic changes in blood T cell clones, were reported to be the strongest predictors of response. After treatment with radiotherapy and ipilimumab, TCR clones that came from tumors expanded in the peripheral blood.

In this study, focal radiation therapy paired with CTLA-4 blockade (ipilimumab) was tested in patients who had chemo-refractory metastatic non-small-cell lung cancer. Library creation used the immunoSEQ multiplex PCR assay. The clones in this table, taken by TCRdb from immuneACCESS, are in-frame only. Not every clone is retained; where verified, under half of the shortfall comes from an unresolved V gene, and the cause of the rest is unknown. In all, the sample holds nearly 95,000 clones, and roughly 80% of those were seen once. The ten most abundant clones make up roughly 26% of the sample. Comments on this clone: Its target antigen remains unknown. No base-level quality is on record; no much larger clone is a single base apart.

The germline ends are 7 bases apart after V is trimmed by 4 bases and J by 0 bases. From the cysteine up to the phenylalanine, the CDR3 has a length of 14 residues. CDR3 DNA is the only sequence kept; it has 42 bases, read in frame from the first base. Via the germline V gene, CDR1 is SGHDN and CDR2 FVKESK. The sample was peripheral blood, taken from a patient treated with radiotherapy plus ipilimumab. The sequence was obtained from a human donor with non-small cell lung cancer that progressed on radiotherapy plus ipilimumab. The chain links TRBV14 with TRBJ2-1, with the D gene call left open. The sequence in DNA is TGTGCCAGCAGCCTCCCGAGCTCCTACAATGAGCAGTTCTTC. This sequence encodes CASSLPSSYNEQFF.